This is a list of T cell receptor beta chains from one sample in a study of a mutant IDH1 vaccine in newly diagnosed glioma. Using immunoSEQ multiplex PCR, the repertoire was profiled, and TCRdb retains in-frame clones only, with some absent. Seen here are roughly 76,000 clones, almost 85% observed once, and the top ten hold 2.2%. Their target antigens are unknown. Sequences were derived from PBMCs, sampled from a glioma patient whose treatment included an IDH1 peptide vaccine. The receptors originated from a man aged 25 to 45 with glioma. Some clones in this sample may be carry-over from other donors' samples. Each CDR3 is given with its conserved first and last residue. A D gene is named only where the DNA matches it firmly. Only some rows state a clone size, as once, few, many or a class for expanded clones.

v_gene,j_gene,abundance,d_gene,CDR3aa,CDR3nt
TRBV2,TRBJ1-2,-,-,CARGTGSTNYGYTF,TGTGCCAGAGGCACGGGGAGTACCAACTATGGCTACACCTTC
TRBV5-5,TRBJ2-7,-,-,CASTPAPPGYEQYF,TGTGCCAGCACCCCTGCGCCGCCCGGGTACGAGCAGTACTTC
TRBV5-6,TRBJ2-1,-,TRBD2,CASSLRLAGSRGEQFF,TGTGCCAGCAGCTTACGACTAGCGGGGTCACGAGGTGAGCAGTTCTTC
TRBV6-1,TRBJ2-7,-,-,CASSEGGGGLGLRPYEQYF,TGTGCCAGCAGTGAAGGGGGGGGCGGACTAGGACTGAGGCCCTACGAGCAGTACTTC
TRBV7-9,TRBJ1-3,once,TRBD1,CASIGTAGNTIYF,TGTGCCAGTATTGGGACAGCTGGAAACACCATATATTTT
TRBV6-1,TRBJ2-1,-,-,CASSARGLARNEQFF,TGTGCCAGCAGTGCTAGGGGCCTAGCAAGAAATGAGCAGTTCTTC
TRBV28,TRBJ1-5,-,-,CASIKGIVSNQPQHF,TGTGCCAGCATAAAGGGGATAGTTAGCAATCAGCCCCAGCATTTT
TRBV28,TRBJ2-1,-,-,CASSFSTGTLSYNEQFF,TGTGCCAGCAGTTTTTCCACCGGGACTCTTTCCTACAATGAGCAGTTCTTC
TRBV7-9,TRBJ2-1,-,-,CASSPQAGGGNEQFF,TGTGCCAGCAGCCCCCAGGCAGGGGGAGGCAATGAGCAGTTCTTC
TRBV6-5,TRBJ1-6,-,-,CASSYSNRRNSPLHF,TGTGCCAGCAGTTACTCGAATCGTAGGAATTCACCCCTCCACTTT
TRBV15,TRBJ2-5,-,TRBD1,CATSRVYGQDQETQYF,TGTGCCACCAGCAGAGTATATGGACAGGACCAAGAGACCCAGTACTTC
TRBV7-2,TRBJ1-5,-,-,CASSLFPGGEAGQPQHF,TGTGCCAGCAGCTTATTTCCGGGGGGCGAGGCTGGTCAGCCCCAGCATTTT
TRBV5-1,TRBJ1-3,-,-,CASSLTVPSGGNTIYF,TGCGCCAGCAGCTTGACAGTCCCTTCGGGAGGAAACACCATATATTTT
TRBV6-1,TRBJ1-1,-,-,CASSEFTHTEAFF,TGTGCCAGCAGTGAATTTACACACACTGAAGCTTTCTTT